The present TCR beta chain was sequenced within a study of lymphopenia after photon versus proton radiotherapy. Study-wide points: Photon-treated patients lost naive T cells and TCR diversity; proton-treated stayed stable. Survival link was tested only in deceased patients; proton benefit remains a possibility.

The data were produced by immunoSEQ multiplex PCR, yet TCRdb's version contains in-frame clones alone and is incomplete. The data hold tens of thousands of clones, with roughly 84% observed a single time. Germline lookup yields CDR1 SEHNR and CDR2 FQNEAQ (reference sequence). V was clipped by 4 bases and J by 5 bases, with 23 bases between them. The CDR3 runs 17 residues. A note on this clone: The antigen is undetermined.

This TCR was sampled from a woman in her 70s with pancreatic cancer. Some clones in this sample may be carry-over from other donors' samples. This chain uses TRBV7-9 with TRBJ2-5, with no clear D. The specimen comprised peripheral blood, sampled from a patient treated with proton-based radiotherapy. As DNA, the CDR3 is TGTGCCAGCAGCTCGAAGGCCATTCCGATCGGGTTCGAGACCCAGTACTTC. Encoded protein: CASSSKAIPIGFETQYF.